There are a few counts of the clone carrying this TCR beta chain. The library targeted TCRbeta and was prepared with unique molecular identifiers. A single record per CDR3 protein comes from TCRdb applying MiXCR to the PCR reads. The repertoire holds about 610,000 distinct CDR3 sequences, with approximately 10% as singletons. Germline V gene data show CDR1 as SGHVS and CDR2 as FQNEAQ. The CDR3 contains 15 residues. V dropped 5 bases and J dropped 4 bases, with 18 bases sitting between them. The sample is drawn from a study of T-cell reconstitution after alpha-beta-depleted transplantation in children.

Source: PBMCs from the stem cell graft donor, taken from the stem cell graft. This TCR derives from a human donor who donated a stem cell graft to a child with acute myeloid leukemia. The chain combines TRBV7-8 with TRBJ2-7, with TRBD2 as a possible D gene (6 bases). The CDR3 is CASSPGLRQKYEQYF. In DNA, the CDR3 is TGTGCCAGCAGCCCGGGACTCCGGCAAAAATACGAGCAGTACTTC.